This TCR beta chain originates from a study of cytomegalovirus exposure and HLA in healthy donors (dated by TCRdb to 2016 to 2017). About the study as a whole: In an earlier analysis of several hundred of the donors, less than 350 Gb of sequence data and some 120 million unique TCR beta sequences from 150 million to 200 million T cells were reported. Roughly 300 gigabases of sequencing data and 78 million or so unique TCR sequences were included in an early release covering several hundred HLA-typed donors. Of the 300 to 400 genotyped donors, roughly 85% fell in the genetic ancestry cluster associated with self-reported Caucasian donors. The aim of the study was to test whether cataloging public T cell receptors could identify signatures of past pathogen exposure. The study profiled the T cell repertoires of 550 to 700 subjects by immunosequencing and related them to cytomegalovirus serostatus. Along with the roughly 700-subject first cohort, a separate validation cohort of 120 different subjects was used. To predict cytomegalovirus infection status, the study combined high-throughput TCR immunosequencing, statistical association of individual TCRs with disease status, and machine learning. A later analysis re-examined previously published TCR beta repertoires from several hundred donors and added high-resolution HLA genotyping to investigate patterns of TCR occurrence. The later analysis used no new phenotypic data to find candidate immune exposures, relying instead on TCR beta sequences and their occurrence across donors. In an earlier analysis of around 540 of the donors, high-throughput TCR beta sequencing was used to judge whether each TCR beta V gene segment behaved as functional or pseudogenic. Donor age, sex, ethnicity and CMV serostatus were collected together with the repertoire data. In a later genetic analysis, genome-wide SNP genotypes for about 65% of the 666 donors were used, and that subset was treated as a discovery cohort. Every discovery cohort repertoire had been produced on one sequencing platform. Class I and class II HLA loci were covered by the typing at four-digit resolution. The number of donors typed differed by locus, with about 629-630 for A, B, C, DRB1 and DQB1, 522 for DQA1, 600 to 610 for DPA1, and about 450 for DPB1. Because of strong linkage in the cohort, a few DR-DQ haplotypes were treated as single units for association and clustering. Among around 400 genotyped donors of the cohort, an average of approximately 200,000 unique TCR beta nucleotide sequences was sequenced per donor, of which about 19% were non-productive.

Here is what the overall study found, with its caveats: A later analysis reported that several top co-occurrence clusters appeared linked to parvovirus B19, influenza, CMV and Epstein-Barr virus. In a later analysis, some 18,000 TCR beta sequences were associated with specific HLA alleles at a false discovery rate of 0.05. Only TCR beta chains were sequenced in this cohort, and the absence of alpha or paired-chain data limited detectable features. According to a later analysis, most CMV-associated TCR beta chains appeared to be HLA-restricted, and the HLA associations seemed to be driven largely by CMV exposure. Correlated functional status among segregating V segments might reflect linkage disequilibrium, but an unknown experimental factor could not be ruled out. In a later genetic analysis, a missense DCLRE1C variant was associated with V-gene and J-gene trimming of TCR beta chains, and the association was replicated in an independent cohort. Most TCR sequences were observed very rarely across donors, whereas some public TCRs were present in many individuals. The sequencing pipeline was judged likely to have produced a cluster of highly shared sequence variants as a technical artifact. A later analysis found that TCR association rates varied across HLA loci, with DRB1 alleles showing the most associated TCRs and HLA-C alleles the fewest. Presence/absence analyses assumed roughly uniform sequencing depth across donors, an assumption that may not hold. CMV serostatus was the only immune exposure information available for the cohort. When HLA alleles, especially DR and DQ, strongly co-occurred, TCR associations were difficult to assign to individual alleles. Compared with the roughly 700-donor mean, donors in an Asian-associated ancestry cluster had fewer N-insertions in productive TCRs, according to a later genetic analysis. The classifier was reported to diagnose cytomegalovirus status with high specificity and sensitivity in both the original and validation cohorts. According to the authors, the approach could potentially be generalized to other disease states and immunological phenotypes. A total of 150 to 200 TCR beta chains were listed by the study as associated with cytomegalovirus. In an earlier analysis of more than 450 of the donors, most TCR beta V segments were observed in productive rearrangements about 90% or about 30% of the time, broadly matching IMGT annotations. Compared with equally common non-associated chains, HLA-associated TCR beta chains in a later analysis were more clonally expanded and had lower generation probabilities. The earlier analysis of approximately 540 of the donors excluded approximately 17 rarely observed V segments, including chromosome 9 orphons, because counts were too low. A further reported finding was that TCR beta sequences accurately predicted the HLA-A and HLA-B alleles for most subjects in the first cohort. A few of the identified cytomegalovirus-associated TCR beta chains were confirmed in vitro to be specific for cytomegalovirus antigens. Because HLA typing was unavailable for some donors at each locus, only the typed subset was used in association tests.

The cohort comprised approximately 700 healthy bone marrow donors. At the time of sampling, every cohort member was nominally healthy, though immune exposures that went unrecorded were likely present. The donor was CMV seropositive and belonged to the group of about 290 seropositive cohort members. Every donor gave a peripheral blood sample, and the peripheral blood mononuclear cells from that sample were used for TCR beta sequencing. The Qiagen DNeasy Blood Extraction Kit was used to extract genomic DNA from the blood cell samples. Library creation used the immunoSEQ multiplex PCR assay. For the multiplex PCR, a mixture combining 60 forward primers for TCR Vbeta segments and 13 reverse primers for TCR Jbeta segments was used. The CDR3 region of rearranged TCR beta genes was amplified from genomic DNA by a multiplex PCR assay. Amplified TCR beta libraries were sequenced as 87-base-pair reads on the Illumina HiSeq System. The original pipeline was this. A later analysis counted tens of millions of unique TCR beta chains across the 500 to 850 repertoires, and 9 million to 14 million of these chains were shared by at least two donors. Raw reads were error-corrected and collapsed into unique sequences with a nearest-neighbor algorithm that merged closely related sequences to remove PCR and sequencing errors. CDR3 sequences were aligned to IMGT reference sequences to assign V, D and J gene segments. For a sequence to be retained, a match of at least six nucleotides was required to both a V gene segment and a J gene segment. A rearrangement counted as productive if the CDR3 had no stop codons and remained in frame with V and J, and every other rearrangement counted as non-productive. Following IMGT convention, CDR3 was defined as the stretch from the second conserved V-encoded cysteine to the conserved J-encoded phenylalanine. The earlier analysis of a few hundred of the donors excluded sequences that lacked an unambiguous match to a single V gene segment. An earlier analysis of several hundred of the donors called V segments functional above 56.7% productive rearrangements and segregating when the between-donor standard deviation exceeded 5%. A statistical classification framework was developed to diagnose cytomegalovirus status using the catalog of TCR beta chain sequences. A later analysis assigned V and J genes by comparing TCR nucleotide sequences with IMGT/GENE-DB human TR gene sequences. In a later analysis, CDR3 sequences and most-parsimonious VDJ recombination scenarios were assigned using the TCRdist pipeline. In a later analysis, every TCR beta chain was defined by the combination of its CDR3 amino acid sequence and its V-gene family, and reads without a unique V-gene family were dropped. A later analysis removed several hundred highly shared, low-generation-probability nucleotide sequences to deal with suspected cross-contamination and a sequencing artifact. For each public chain, a later analysis derived a clonal expansion index from normalized ranks of inferred template counts within each repertoire. Generation probabilities in a later analysis came from a VDJ recombination model fitted to out-of-frame rearrangements, and those results were checked against IGoR. In a later analysis, TCR-TCR, TCR-HLA and TCR-CMV co-occurrence was scored with hypergeometric tests, and a repertoire-size bias correction was applied to TCR pairs. A later analysis estimated false discovery rates by permuting HLA or CMV assignments 20 times. A later analysis grouped co-occurring TCRs with DBSCAN, adding TCRdist sequence similarity when clustering within HLA-allele-positive subsets. Co-occurrence clustering excluded repertoires with fewer than 30,000 or more than 120,000 public chains, plus five with anomalous nucleotide sharing. The table comes from immuneACCESS by way of TCRdb, which keeps in-frame sequences with V and J called. Part of the clones is missing from these tables; in studies checked, under half for an unresolved V gene and the rest for unknown reasons. That table is the source of V, J and clone size, and D and trimming were worked out from the DNA. The sample profile shows around 100,000 clones; roughly four fifths of them were found once. The ten largest clones add up to more than 4.5% of the sample.

Comment on this clone: Its specific antigen is unknown. The record has no base qualities; no much larger clone is one base away.

This TCR was sampled from a man aged 35-49 years in good health and CMV-seropositive. The sequenced material came from PBMCs.

The CDR3 sequence is CASSSRTVDEKLFF. The DNA sequence is as follows: TGTGCCAGCAGCTCAAGGACTGTTGATGAAAAACTGTTTTTT. The rearranged chain carries TRBV7-9 and TRBJ1-4, with the D gene call left open. V is shortened by 4 bases, J by 6 bases, and the region joining them spans 12 bases. CDR1 SEHNR and CDR2 FQNEAQ are derived from the germline V gene (reference sequence). Its CDR3 holds 14 amino acids, cysteine through phenylalanine. Left in the record is the CDR3 DNA by itself, 42 bases read in frame from the first base. The full variable domain, completed from the reference TRBV7-9 and TRBJ1-4 proteins outside the CDR3, reads DTGVSQNPRHKITKRGQNVTFRCDPISEHNRLYWYRQTLGQGPEFLTYFQNEAQLEKSRLLSDRFSAERPKGSFSTLEIQRTEQGDSAMYLCASSSRTVDEKLFFGSGTQLSVL.